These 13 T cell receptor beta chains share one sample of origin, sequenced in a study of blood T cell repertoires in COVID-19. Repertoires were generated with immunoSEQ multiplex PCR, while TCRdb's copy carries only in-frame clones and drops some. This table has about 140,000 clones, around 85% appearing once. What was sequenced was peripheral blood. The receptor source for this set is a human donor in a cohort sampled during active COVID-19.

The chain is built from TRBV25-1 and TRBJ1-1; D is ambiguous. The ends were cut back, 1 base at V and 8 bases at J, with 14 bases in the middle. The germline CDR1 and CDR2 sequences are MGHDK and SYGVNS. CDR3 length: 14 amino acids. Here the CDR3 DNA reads TGTGCCAGCAGTGAATTTGGGAGCACCCTAGAAGCTTTCTTT. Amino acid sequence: CASSEFGSTLEAFF.

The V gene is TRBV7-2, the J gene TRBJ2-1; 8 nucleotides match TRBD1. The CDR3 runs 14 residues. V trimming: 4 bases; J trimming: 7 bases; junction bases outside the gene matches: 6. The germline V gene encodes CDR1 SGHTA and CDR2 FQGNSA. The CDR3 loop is CASSSRTGPNEQFF. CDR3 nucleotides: TGTGCCAGCAGCTCCAGGACAGGGCCAAATGAGCAGTTCTTC.

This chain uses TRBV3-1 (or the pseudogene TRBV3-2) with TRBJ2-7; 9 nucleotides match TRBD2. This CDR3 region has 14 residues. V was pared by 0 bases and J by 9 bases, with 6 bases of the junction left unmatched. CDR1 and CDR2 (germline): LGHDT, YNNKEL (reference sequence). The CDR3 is CASSQEASGKGQYF. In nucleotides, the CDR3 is TGTGCCAGCAGCCAAGAGGCTAGCGGGAAGGGGCAGTACTTC.

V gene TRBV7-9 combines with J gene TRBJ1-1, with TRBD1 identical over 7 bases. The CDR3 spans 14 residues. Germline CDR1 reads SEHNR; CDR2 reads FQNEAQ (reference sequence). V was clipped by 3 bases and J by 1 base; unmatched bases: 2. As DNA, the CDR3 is TGTGCCAGCAGCTTGACAGGGACGAACACTGAAGCTTTCTTT. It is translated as CASSLTGTNTEAFF.

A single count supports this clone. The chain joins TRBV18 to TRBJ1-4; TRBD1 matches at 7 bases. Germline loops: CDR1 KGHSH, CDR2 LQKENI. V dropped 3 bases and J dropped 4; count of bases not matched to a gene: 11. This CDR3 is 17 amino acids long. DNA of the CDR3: TGTGCCAGCTCACCTGGACAGGTTCCCACCGTTAATGAAAAACTGTTTTTT. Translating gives CASSPGQVPTVNEKLFF.

For the CDR3, the DNA is TGTGCCAGCATCCCGGACACTCGACGGCTAAGCGAGCAGTACTTC. It is translated as CASIPDTRRLSEQYF. This chain connects TRBV6-6 to TRBJ2-7; perhaps TRBD1 as D (5 bases). V was shortened by 7 bases and J by 6 bases, with 22 bases between the two germline ends. There are 15 residues in the CDR3. Germline CDR1 MNHNY, CDR2 SVGAGI (reference sequence).

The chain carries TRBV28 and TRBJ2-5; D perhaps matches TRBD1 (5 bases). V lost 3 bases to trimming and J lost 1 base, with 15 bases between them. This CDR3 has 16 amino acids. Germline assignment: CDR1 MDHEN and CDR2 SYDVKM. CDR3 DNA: TGTGCCAGCAGTTTGGGCGCACAGGTAATCCAAGAGACCCAGTACTTC. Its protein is CASSLGAQVIQETQYF.

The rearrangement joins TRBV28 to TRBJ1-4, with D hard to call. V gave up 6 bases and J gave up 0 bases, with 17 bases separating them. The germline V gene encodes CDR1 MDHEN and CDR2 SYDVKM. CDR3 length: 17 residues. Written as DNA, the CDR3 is TGTGCCAGCAGCTTCCCCCCCCGAGGGACAACTAATGAAAAACTGTTTTTT. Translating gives CASSFPPRGTTNEKLFF.

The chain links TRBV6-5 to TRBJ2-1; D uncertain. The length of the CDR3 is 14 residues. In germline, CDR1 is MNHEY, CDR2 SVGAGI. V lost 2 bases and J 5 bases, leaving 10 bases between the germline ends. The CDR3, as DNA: TGTGCCAGCAGTTACCTTGGGCCCCACAATGAGCAGTTCTTC. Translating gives CASSYLGPHNEQFF.

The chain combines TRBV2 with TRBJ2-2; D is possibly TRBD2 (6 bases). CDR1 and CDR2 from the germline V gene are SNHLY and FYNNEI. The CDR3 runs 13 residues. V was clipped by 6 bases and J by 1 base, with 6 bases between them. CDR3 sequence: CASRAGNTGELFF. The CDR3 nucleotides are TGTGCCAGCAGAGCGGGGAACACCGGGGAGCTGTTTTTT.

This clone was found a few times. CDR3 residues: CASSTGYEQYF. CDR3 DNA: TGTGCCAGCAGTACGGGGTACGAGCAGTACTTC. The rearrangement joins TRBV27 to TRBJ2-7, with a weak D call TRBD2 (5 bases). Germline values: CDR1 MNHEY, CDR2 SMNVEV (reference sequence). V was trimmed by 5 bases and J by 4 bases, leaving 6 bases between them. This CDR3 region has 11 residues.

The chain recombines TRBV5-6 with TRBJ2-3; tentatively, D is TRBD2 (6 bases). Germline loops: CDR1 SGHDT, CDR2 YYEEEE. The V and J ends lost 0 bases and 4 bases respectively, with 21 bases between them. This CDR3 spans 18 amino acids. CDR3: CASSLVRGSGKRADTQYF. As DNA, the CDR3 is TGTGCCAGCAGCTTGGTACGCGGTAGCGGTAAACGGGCAGATACGCAGTATTTT.

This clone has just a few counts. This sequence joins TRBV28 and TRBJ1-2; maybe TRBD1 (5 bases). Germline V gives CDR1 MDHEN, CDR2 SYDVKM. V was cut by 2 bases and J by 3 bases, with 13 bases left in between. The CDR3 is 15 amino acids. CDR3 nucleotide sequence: TGTGCCAGCAGTTTAGGGGGGACGAATCACTATGGCTACACCTTC. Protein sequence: CASSLGGTNHYGYTF.